Below, 22 T cell receptor beta chains from the same sample are listed, as sequenced in a study of cytomegalovirus exposure and HLA in healthy donors. Assay used: immunoSEQ multiplex PCR; TCRdb lists only in-frame clones, some missing. The sample consists of 250,000 to 350,000 clones, just over 85% of them appearing once. Sequencing used PBMCs. The source of these receptors is a woman between 18 and 29 years old in good health and CMV-seronegative.

The V gene is TRBV28, the J gene TRBJ2-7; 8 bases agree with TRBD2. V gave up 4 bases and J gave up 0 bases; unmatched junction bases: 2. Germline V lookup: CDR1 MDHEN, CDR2 SYDVKM. The CDR3 has 14 residues. CDR3 amino acids: CASSSREGSYEQYF. CDR3 nucleotide sequence: TGTGCCAGCAGTTCCCGGGAGGGCTCCTACGAGCAGTACTTC.

This rearrangement joins TRBV2 to TRBJ1-4; D might be TRBD1 (6 bases). Trimming took off 4 bases at V and 0 bases at J, with 18 bases between the two ends. CDR1 is SNHLY, CDR2 FYNNEI, per germline. This CDR3 comprises 18 residues. DNA for the CDR3: TGTGCCAGCAGTGCTTCCGGGACGGACAGTACAACTAATGAAAAACTGTTTTTT. It is translated as CASSASGTDSTTNEKLFF.

The sample holds one count of this clone. The chain combines TRBV28 with TRBJ2-7; 8 nucleotides align to TRBD1. Germline CDR1 is MDHEN and CDR2 is SYDVKM. The CDR3 consists of 17 residues. The V segment lost 7 bases and the J segment 0 bases; nucleotides outside the gene matches: 14. CDR3 DNA: TGTGCCAGCACAGTGGACCAGGGGGCAGGGGCCTCCTACGAGCAGTACTTC. This codes for CASTVDQGAGASYEQYF.

The table lists this clone with a count of one. The CDR3 reads CASSLRTTGTTDTQYF. DNA of the CDR3: TGTGCCAGCAGCTTAAGGACGACAGGGACCACAGATACGCAGTATTTT. The chain combines TRBV13 with TRBJ2-3; TRBD1 agrees at 7 bases. There are 16 residues in the CDR3. The ends lost 2 bases at V and 2 bases at J; junction bases unmatched: 7. CDR1 PRHDT and CDR2 FYEKMQ come from the germline V gene (reference sequence). The full variable domain, its missing parts supplied by reference TRBV13 and TRBJ2-3, is AAGVIQSPRHLIKEKRETATLKCYPIPRHDTVYWYQQGPGQDPQFLISFYEKMQSDKGSIPDRFSAQQFSDYHSELNMSSLELGDSALYFCASSLRTTGTTDTQYFGPGTRLTVL.

J is TRBJ2-7 and V is TRBV5-1; 11 bases agree with TRBD1. The V and J ends lost 4 bases and 5 bases, in that order; junction bases with no gene match: 8. CDR1 and CDR2 from the germline V gene are SGHRS and YFSETQ. CDR3 size: 15 residues. CDR3 DNA: TGCGCCAGCAGCCGACCGGGACAGGGGGACCACGAGCAGTACTTC. As protein: CASSRPGQGDHEQYF.

This clone showed up just once. The V and J genes are TRBV29-1 and TRBJ2-2; possible D gene TRBD1, 6 bases. The length of the CDR3 is 13 residues. V lost 8 bases to trimming and J lost 2 bases, with 12 bases between them. Germline CDR1 and CDR2: SQVTM and ANQGSEA. CDR3 in DNA: TGCAGCATAAACAGGGTAAACACCGGGGAGCTGTTTTTT. Protein: CSINRVNTGELFF.

This clone was seen a handful of times. This chain uses TRBV28 with TRBJ2-7, with a weak D call TRBD2 (6 bases). Germline values: CDR1 MDHEN, CDR2 SYDVKM. V lost 8 bases, J lost 5 bases, and 16 bases lay in between. The CDR3 covers 13 residues. CDR3 DNA sequence: TGTGCCAGCTCTAAAGGAGGGGTCAACGAGCAGTACTTC. Protein: CASSKGGVNEQYF.

The genes are TRBV5-4 and TRBJ2-2, with D perhaps matching TRBD1 (5 bases). Germline V gene lookup returns CDR1 SGHNT and CDR2 YYREEE (reference sequence). The V end was cut by 2 bases, the J end by 6 bases, with 14 bases between. The CDR3 has 15 amino acids. The CDR3 region has the DNA TGTGCCAGCAGCTTAGACCAGGGATCTTCCGGGGAGCTGTTTTTT. This encodes CASSLDQGSSGELFF.

The genes are TRBV28 and TRBJ1-2; D is unclear. Germline loops: CDR1 MDHEN, CDR2 SYDVKM. CDR3 length: 12 residues. The ends were cut back, 2 bases at V and 8 bases at J, with 9 bases in the middle. The CDR3 DNA follows: TGTGCCAGCAGTTTAGTATCGGTAGGCTACACCTTC. Protein sequence: CASSLVSVGYTF.

With respect to this clone: The same CDR3 is also encoded by other DNA sequences in this sample. The chain employs TRBV27 and TRBJ2-1, with 10 bases lining up with TRBD2. The V and J ends lost 2 bases and 2 bases, in that order; junction bases with no gene match: 0. From germline, CDR1 is MNHEY and CDR2 SMNVEV (reference sequence). The CDR3 is made up of 15 amino acids. The CDR3 nucleotides are TGTGCCAGCAGTTTAGGACTAGCGGCCTACAATGAGCAGTTCTTC. Amino acid sequence: CASSLGLAAYNEQFF.

V and J are TRBV9 and TRBJ2-1, with TRBD2 identical over 12 bases. CDR1 and CDR2 (germline): SGDLS, YYNGEE. The CDR3 runs 15 residues. V trimming: 4 bases; J trimming: 6 bases; junction bases outside the gene matches: 5. CDR3 DNA sequence: TGTGCCAGCAGCTCCACTAGCGGGAGGACCAATGAGCAGTTCTTC. Translated: CASSSTSGRTNEQFF.

The rearrangement joins TRBV10-3 to TRBJ2-7; unclear D gene. V lost 6 bases and J lost 0, with 12 bases in between. Germline V lookup: CDR1 ENHRY, CDR2 SYGVKD. This CDR3 region has 14 residues. The CDR3 DNA is TGTGCCATCAGAAGAGCGCCCGACTCCTACGAGCAGTACTTC. Its protein product is CAIRRAPDSYEQYF.

This chain joins TRBV9 and TRBJ1-1; tentatively, D is TRBD1 (5 bases). The germline V and J ends were trimmed by 7 bases and 4 bases, with 14 bases remaining between them. This CDR3 spans 13 amino acids. Germline V gene sequence: CDR1 SGDLS, CDR2 YYNGEE. DNA of the CDR3: TGTGCCAGCGGGCAGGGATTTGGCACTGAAGCTTTCTTT. Its translation is CASGQGFGTEAFF.

The V call is TRBV29-1, the J call TRBJ1-3, with D tentatively TRBD1 (5 bases). CDR3 length equals 14 residues. With 1 base removed from V and 5 bases from J, the gap between germline ends came to 12 bases. Germline CDR1 SQVTM, CDR2 ANQGSEA. The CDR3 here is CSVEGQGTRNTIYF. The DNA for the CDR3 is TGCAGCGTTGAAGGCCAGGGTACCAGAAACACCATATATTTT.

The V call is TRBV19, the J call TRBJ2-3, with 7 bases matching TRBD1. J gave up 2 bases and V 4 bases, and 9 bases lay outside the gene matches. There are 16 residues in the CDR3. CDR1 is LNHDA, CDR2 SQIVND, per germline (reference sequence). In DNA form, the CDR3 reads TGTGCCAGTAGTAGGTTGACAGGGCCGGACACAGATACGCAGTATTTT. Residues: CASSRLTGPDTDTQYF.

Here the CDR3 DNA reads TGTGCCAGCAGTTTAAAGGGGCCCACGTCCTACGAGCAGTACTTC. Residues: CASSLKGPTSYEQYF. The chain recombines TRBV28 with TRBJ2-7; perhaps TRBD1 as D (5 bases). In germline, CDR1 is MDHEN, CDR2 SYDVKM. V was shortened by 2 bases and J by 1 base, with 12 bases between the two germline ends. This CDR3 has 15 residues.

This clone has more than one count but fewer than ten. This chain uses TRBV25-1 with TRBJ1-4; possibly TRBD1 for D (5 bases). Trimming pared 4 bases from V and 0 bases from J, leaving 9 bases between. The CDR3 extends over 15 amino acids. Germline V gives CDR1 MGHDK, CDR2 SYGVNS. The CDR3 DNA reads as TGTGCCAGCAGTGGAGACAGTTCAACTAATGAAAAACTGTTTTTT. This codes for CASSGDSSTNEKLFF.

The count of this clone is one. The chain is built from TRBV30 and TRBJ1-4; 11 nucleotides align to TRBD1. V trimming: 1 base; J trimming: 3 bases; junction bases outside the gene matches: 4. The germline V gene encodes CDR1 GTSNPN and CDR2 SVGIG (reference sequence). This CDR3 is built from 16 residues. CDR3 bases: TGTGCCTGGAGTGCGGGACAGGGGGGCGCTAATGAAAAACTGTTTTTT. Protein: CAWSAGQGGANEKLFF.

A few counts support this clone. The chain couples TRBV9 to TRBJ1-1, with 9 bases aligning to TRBD1. Germline assignment: CDR1 SGDLS and CDR2 YYNGEE. CDR3 length: 14 residues. V gave up 3 bases and J gave up 4 bases; unmatched junction bases: 4. CDR3 nucleotide sequence: TGTGCCAGCAGCGGGAGACAGGGGGGCACTGAAGCTTTCTTT. Translated, it gives CASSGRQGGTEAFF.

V gene TRBV7-9 combines with J gene TRBJ1-4; D is uncertain. Trimming removed 10 bases from V and 0 bases from J, with 9 bases in between. Germline CDR1 and CDR2: SEHNR and FQNEAQ (reference sequence). The CDR3 runs to 13 residues. The CDR3 sequence is CAIPTATNEKLFF. The CDR3, as DNA: TGTGCCATCCCTACCGCAACTAATGAAAAACTGTTTTTT.

CDR3 in amino acids: CASSLSIPPAGGYTF. The DNA for the CDR3 is TGTGCCAGCAGTTTATCGATTCCGCCCGCAGGGGGCTACACCTTC. The chain employs TRBV27 and TRBJ1-2; a weak D match, TRBD1 (5 bases). Per germline, CDR1 MNHEY and CDR2 SMNVEV (reference sequence). The CDR3 runs 15 residues. V was pared by 0 bases and J by 8 bases, with 16 bases between.

Only a few counts were recorded for this clone. The chain employs TRBV9 and TRBJ2-7; D is possibly TRBD2 (7 bases). V shed 3 bases and J shed 7 bases, with 20 bases lying between them. CDR1 and CDR2 from the germline V gene are SGDLS and YYNGEE. The CDR3 sequence is 15 residues long. CDR3 region: CASSASYSGGKEQYF. CDR3 DNA: TGTGCCAGCAGCGCATCTTATTCGGGGGGCAAAGAGCAGTACTTC.